Each of the 5 T cell receptor beta chains below was sequenced from the same sample in a study of cytomegalovirus exposure and HLA in healthy donors. The PCR employed 60 Vbeta primers together with 13 Jbeta primers. Assay used: immunoSEQ multiplex PCR; TCRdb lists only in-frame clones, some missing. Here the sample spans some 120,000 clones, around 80% being singletons. Input material: PBMCs. Receptors were obtained from a man aged 45-60 years in good health and CMV-seronegative.

The rearrangement links TRBV4-1 to TRBJ2-3; 9 bases agree with TRBD1. Germline CDR1 and CDR2: MGHRA and YSYEKL. The CDR3 is 18 amino acids. V trimming: 5 bases; J trimming: 1 base; junction bases outside the gene matches: 13. The CDR3 protein is CASSSGQGVKLGTDTQYF. CDR3 DNA: TGCGCCAGCAGCTCGGGACAGGGTGTGAAGTTGGGCACAGATACGCAGTATTTT.

The rearrangement uses TRBV18 and TRBJ2-7; D may be TRBD1 (5 bases). Trimming left V 0 bases short and J 4 bases short, with 10 bases between. Germline V gives CDR1 KGHSH, CDR2 LQKENI. The CDR3 is made up of 14 amino acids. The CDR3 DNA sequence: TGTGCCAGCTCACCACCAGGGGCAGAGTACGAGCAGTACTTC. Protein: CASSPPGAEYEQYF.

The DNA for the CDR3 is TGCAGCGGTGCCCTACCAGGGGGCAATGAAAACACCATATATTTT. Translating gives CSGALPGGNENTIYF. V is TRBV29-1 and J is TRBJ1-3; TRBD1 aligns across 8 bases. Germline V gives CDR1 SQVTM, CDR2 ANQGSEA. The V gene end was trimmed by 7 bases and the J gene end by 6 bases; junction bases not matched to a gene: 14. CDR3 size: 15 residues.

J is TRBJ1-1 and V is TRBV28; a possible D gene is TRBD1 (5 bases). The CDR3 extends over 14 amino acids. V lost 6 bases, J lost 0 bases, and 11 bases lay in between. CDR1 MDHEN and CDR2 SYDVKM come from the germline V gene. CDR3 loop: CASRPGTLNTEAFF. The CDR3 nucleotides are TGTGCCAGCAGACCCGGGACTTTGAACACTGAAGCTTTCTTT.

This clone was found once. One junction end disagrees with the germline gene, perhaps due to a read error. The identical CDR3 is also encoded by other nucleotide sequences in the sample. The chain carries TRBV28 and TRBJ1-1, with 9 bases lining up with TRBD1. This CDR3 is 15 amino acids long. The V gene's germline CDR1 is MDHEN and CDR2 SYDVKM. The CDR3 loop is CASRDNRGRHTEAFF. The CDR3 coding sequence is TGTGCCAGCAGGGATAACAGGGGGCGTCACACTGAAGCCTTCTTT.